A selection of T cell receptor beta chains follows, all from one sample in a study of immune cell composition in non-small cell lung cancer. Repertoires were generated with immunoSEQ multiplex PCR, while TCRdb's copy carries only in-frame clones and drops some. The sample has 15,000 or so clones, about 69% seen once. Material for sequencing was lung tumor tissue. Source of these receptors: a human donor with non-small cell lung cancer. The CDR3 runs from the conserved cysteine through the conserved F or W.

j_call v_call cdr3_aa
TRBJ2-3 TRBV5-4 CASRSGGATDTQYF
TRBJ1-1 TRBV5-4 CASSLGRGGYTEAFF
TRBJ1-1 TRBV18 CASSPSGPTEAFF
TRBJ1-1 TRBV18 CASSGQSLNTEAFF
TRBJ1-2 TRBV5-4 CASSLDTHGYTF
TRBJ1-1 TRBV4-2 CASSARTGAEAEAFF
TRBJ1-2 TRBV19 CASSTRDTGYTF
TRBJ2-7 TRBV5-1 CASSRTGQRNYEQYF
TRBJ2-1 TRBV7-2 CASSRKLLAGAGNEQFF
TRBJ2-7 TRBV7-2 CASSPGLGRSYEQYF
TRBJ2-3 TRBV11-2 CASSLSDTQYF
TRBJ1-3 TRBV9 CASNLNGGGDTIYF
TRBJ2-7 TRBV18 CASSRRDSSYEQYF
TRBJ1-2 TRBV19 CASSVTGGRYGYTF
TRBJ2-4 TRBV5-8 CASEGPGLDNIQYF
TRBJ2-7 TRBV5-5 CASSGRGSYEQYF
TRBJ1-1 TRBV5-1 CASSPSTSLDEAFF
TRBJ1-5 TRBV7-9 CASSLRQNQPQHF
TRBJ2-3 TRBV19 CASSIHRRATSTDTQYF
TRBJ1-1 TRBV19 CASSPRTGVEAFF
TRBJ1-6 TRBV30 CAWSVDFSPLHF
TRBJ2-3 TRBV7-2 CASSISDGSFGDTQYF
TRBJ1-3 TRBV6-5 CASSYSRGSGNTIYF
TRBJ2-7 TRBV7-2 CASSPQGIEQYF
TRBJ1-6 TRBV19 CASSIAQTSSYNSPLHF
TRBJ1-1 TRBV2 CASSGRGVTEAFF
TRBJ2-2 TRBV7-3 CASSLRQAGAGELFF
TRBJ1-1 TRBV11-3 CASSLTGSEAFF
TRBJ1-2 TRBV9 CASSVEGVSYGYTF
TRBJ2-3 TRBV6-4 CASSPGLEGDTQYF
TRBJ2-5 TRBV7-9 CASSATSGETQYF
TRBJ2-3 TRBV27 CASRQRQGGTDTQYF
TRBJ2-1 TRBV5-6 CASSSWAGGYNEQFF
TRBJ2-3 TRBV23-1 CASSQFVVGWTDTQYF
TRBJ1-1 TRBV15 CATSSGQGPNTEAFF
TRBJ1-1 TRBV4-2 CASSPNRGGNTEAFF
TRBJ1-4 TRBV19 CASRRNRLFF
TRBJ2-2 TRBV6-6 CASTPAGRPNTGELFF
TRBJ1-2 TRBV7-9 CASSLSREGGYTF
TRBJ2-2 TRBV4-3 CASSPGLENTGELFF
TRBJ2-3 TRBV5-1 CASSIFFGKGSFTDTQYF